Shown below are 25 T cell receptor beta chains from a single sample sequenced in a study of blood T cell repertoires in COVID-19. Clones were read by immunoSEQ multiplex PCR, and TCRdb kept only the in-frame ones, dropping some. The table has approximately 75,000 clones, around 76% seen once. The sample taken for sequencing was peripheral blood. All receptors come from an elderly woman with active or convalescent COVID-19.

This clone appeared once. This chain uses TRBV19 with TRBJ1-4; D not resolved. The CDR3 is made up of 13 amino acids. Germline V lookup: CDR1 LNHDA, CDR2 SQIVND (reference sequence). Trimming took off 5 bases at V and 8 bases at J, with 12 bases between the two ends. CDR3 amino acids: CASSANAREKLFF. The CDR3 bases are TGTGCCAGTAGTGCTAACGCCCGGGAAAAACTGTTTTTT.

The rearrangement uses TRBV11-2 and TRBJ1-2; unclear D gene. This CDR3 contains 14 residues. Germline loops: CDR1 SGHAT, CDR2 FQNNGV. The V and J ends lost 3 bases and 3 bases respectively, with 11 bases between them. The CDR3 sequence is CASSFTAGDYGYTF. CDR3 coding DNA: TGTGCCAGCAGCTTCACCGCAGGTGACTATGGCTACACCTTC.

The chain couples TRBV27 to TRBJ2-1, with TRBD2 identical over 13 bases. The CDR3 totals 16 residues. CDR1 and CDR2 from the germline V gene are MNHEY and SMNVEV (reference sequence). V trimming: 7 bases; J trimming: 8 bases; junction bases outside the gene matches: 11. The CDR3 DNA is TGTGCCAGCACCTCACTAGCGGGGGGGCCGGATGATGAGCAGTTCTTC. Protein product: CASTSLAGGPDDEQFF.

The chain has TRBV10-3 and TRBJ2-1, with TRBD2 matching over 9 bases. V shed 4 bases and J 9 bases; nucleotides not matched to a gene: 7. Germline V CDR1 and CDR2: ENHRY, SYGVKD. The CDR3 is 14 amino acids. The CDR3 loop is CAISALAGSGEQFF. Here the CDR3 DNA reads TGTGCCATCAGTGCGCTAGCGGGGAGCGGTGAGCAGTTCTTC.

The rearrangement links TRBV5-1 to TRBJ1-1, with D possibly being TRBD1 (5 bases). Germline CDR1 and CDR2: SGHRS and YFSETQ. The V end lost 0 bases, the J end lost 3 bases, and 12 bases lay between the germline ends. The CDR3 length is 15 residues. The CDR3 coding sequence is TGCGCCAGCAGCTTGGAAAAACTCAGGGACACTGAAGCTTTCTTT. Encoded protein: CASSLEKLRDTEAFF.

V is TRBV6-5 and J is TRBJ1-1; D gene uncertain. The CDR3 has 13 residues. Germline V gives CDR1 MNHEY, CDR2 SVGAGI. Deletions cut 6 bases from V and 3 bases from J, with 11 bases between. The CDR3 region is CASSSRVDTEAFF. The CDR3 coding sequence is TGTGCCAGCAGCTCACGGGTGGACACTGAAGCTTTCTTT.

The chain couples TRBV11-2 to TRBJ2-1; 10 bases are shared with TRBD2. After removal of 5 bases from V and 4 bases from J, the junction contained 5 bases not matched to a gene. Germline values: CDR1 SGHAT, CDR2 FQNNGV. This CDR3 contains 15 residues. The CDR3 spells CASSIGLADYNEQFF. For the CDR3, the DNA is TGTGCCAGCAGCATTGGACTAGCGGATTACAATGAGCAGTTCTTC.

The chain employs TRBV15 and TRBJ1-1; D not resolved. Germline V lookup: CDR1 LNHNV, CDR2 YYDKDF (reference sequence). V dropped 0 bases and J dropped 4 bases, with 12 bases sitting between them. The CDR3 covers 15 residues. The CDR3 DNA is TGTGCCACCAGCAGAGATCGGCGGGCCGGCACTGAAGCTTTCTTT. Encoded protein: CATSRDRRAGTEAFF.

The chain links TRBV4-3 to TRBJ1-4, with 7 nucleotides matching TRBD1. CDR3 length: 18 residues. With V trimmed by 3 bases and J by 5 bases, 15 bases remained unmatched. The germline gives CDR1 LGHNA, CDR2 YSLEER. CDR3 amino acids: CASSQERTGLGQNEKLFF. The CDR3, as DNA: TGCGCCAGCAGCCAGGAGAGGACAGGTTTAGGACAAAATGAAAAACTGTTTTTT.

This chain connects TRBV9 to TRBJ2-7; a possible D gene is TRBD2 (6 bases). Trimming cost V 3 bases and J 2 bases, with 21 bases left between them. The CDR3 is 17 residues long. The germline V gene encodes CDR1 SGDLS and CDR2 YYNGEE. CDR3 nucleotide sequence: TGTGCCAGCAGCGAGGGGAGCGGGCAGGGTCCCCCCTACGAGCAGTACTTC. Translation: CASSEGSGQGPPYEQYF.

V is TRBV29-1 and J is TRBJ1-1; D is ambiguous. This CDR3 is built from 15 residues. Germline lookup yields CDR1 SQVTM and CDR2 ANQGSEA. V gave up 0 bases and J gave up 0 bases, with 11 bases separating them. CDR3 region: CSVEEPTRLNTEAFF. Here the CDR3 DNA reads TGCAGCGTTGAAGAACCGACACGATTGAACACTGAAGCTTTCTTT.

The chain joins TRBV6-2 or TRBV6-3 to TRBJ1-1, with a possible D match to TRBD1 (6 bases). Between the trimmed V and J ends, which lost 8 bases and 2 bases, there was a span of 15 bases. This CDR3 region has 14 residues. Germline CDR1 and CDR2: MNHEY and SVGEGT. The CDR3 here is CASGLRGANTEAFF. The CDR3 region has the DNA TGTGCCAGCGGCCTACGGGGGGCCAACACTGAAGCTTTCTTT.

This sequence joins TRBV9 and TRBJ2-3; TRBD2 agrees at 16 bases. V shed 4 bases, J shed 3 bases, and the junction held 8 bases outside the gene matches. The CDR3 is made up of 18 amino acids. Per the germline V gene, CDR1 is SGDLS and CDR2 is YYNGEE. CDR3 residues: CASSTGLAGGPRTDTQYF. The DNA for the CDR3 is TGTGCCAGCAGCACGGGACTAGCGGGGGGGCCTCGGACAGATACGCAGTATTTT.

V gene TRBV3-1 (or the pseudogene TRBV3-2) combines with J gene TRBJ2-1; 9 nucleotides line up with TRBD1. Germline loops: CDR1 LGHDT, CDR2 YNNKEL (reference sequence). This CDR3 contains 13 residues. V gave up 1 base and J gave up 8 bases; unmatched junction bases: 0. Written as DNA, the CDR3 is TGTGCCAGCAGCCAAGGGGACAGGGATGAGCAGTTCTTC. Amino acid sequence: CASSQGDRDEQFF.

This chain links TRBV7-2 with TRBJ1-1; 8 bases are shared with TRBD1. Germline CDR1 and CDR2: SGHTA and FQGNSA. The ends lost 5 bases at V and 0 bases at J; junction bases unmatched: 5. The CDR3 is made up of 15 amino acids. The CDR3 DNA sequence: TGTGCCAGCAGCCCGCCGACAGGGGTGAACACTGAAGCTTTCTTT. Translating gives CASSPPTGVNTEAFF.

The chain combines TRBV13 with TRBJ2-7; possible D gene TRBD2, 5 bases. V was pared by 5 bases and J by 0 bases, with 14 bases between. Germline CDR1 and CDR2: PRHDT and FYEKMQ (reference sequence). The CDR3 runs 15 residues. The CDR3 reads CASSGRTGLSYEQYF. CDR3 nucleotides: TGTGCCAGCAGCGGGCGGACTGGCCTCTCCTACGAGCAGTACTTC.

The chain combines TRBV6-5 with TRBJ2-2; 8 nucleotides match TRBD2. The CDR3 runs 15 residues. CDR1 is MNHEY and CDR2 is SVGAGI in the germline V gene. Trimming cost V 8 bases and J 0 bases; bases outside gene matches: 5. Here the CDR3 DNA reads TGTGCCAGCCTTAGCGGGGCCGCGAACACCGGGGAGCTGTTTTTT. This translates into CASLSGAANTGELFF.

This clone was seen only a few times. The chain has TRBV28 and TRBJ1-5, with a weak D call TRBD1 (5 bases). The V and J ends lost 3 bases and 0 bases respectively, with 18 bases between them. Germline CDR1 reads MDHEN; CDR2 reads SYDVKM. This CDR3 is built from 18 residues. The CDR3, as DNA: TGTGCCAGCAGTTTTCAGCGCGGGGGAATTACTAGCAATCAGCCCCAGCATTTT. This gives the protein CASSFQRGGITSNQPQHF.

The chain recombines TRBV4-2 with TRBJ1-2; a possible D gene is TRBD1 (6 bases). This CDR3 spans 14 amino acids. Trimming took 2 bases from V and 6 from J, leaving 13 bases between them. The germline gives CDR1 LGHNA, CDR2 YNFKEQ. The CDR3 loop is CASSQTNGQNGYTF. CDR3 DNA: TGTGCCAGCAGCCAAACAAACGGACAGAATGGCTACACCTTC.

The chain is built from TRBV15 and TRBJ2-3; 8 bases agree with TRBD2. V lost 0 bases, J lost 0 bases, and 8 bases stayed unmatched. This CDR3 has 18 amino acids. Germline values: CDR1 LNHNV, CDR2 YYDKDF (reference sequence). CDR3 sequence reads: CATSREFFSGTSTDTQYF. CDR3 nucleotide sequence: TGTGCCACCAGCAGAGAATTTTTTAGCGGGACCAGCACAGATACGCAGTATTTT.

V usage is TRBV2 and J usage is TRBJ1-4; D is possibly TRBD1 (5 bases). The CDR3 loop spans 13 amino acids. With 7 bases removed from V and 5 bases from J, the gap between germline ends came to 11 bases. Looked up from germline, CDR1 is SNHLY and CDR2 is FYNNEI. The CDR3 loop is CASKGQTNEKLFF. The CDR3 DNA reads TGTGCCAGCAAGGGGCAGACGAATGAAAAACTGTTTTTT.

This clone has only one observation. V usage is TRBV5-6 and J usage is TRBJ1-5, with D possibly matching TRBD1 (5 bases). The CDR3 is 14 amino acids. V was cut by 0 bases and J by 3 bases, with 7 bases left in between. Germline values: CDR1 SGHDT, CDR2 YYEEEE. The CDR3 protein is CASSLAGYNQPQHF. The CDR3 DNA reads as TGTGCCAGCAGCTTGGCAGGGTACAATCAGCCCCAGCATTTT.

The chain uses TRBV19 and TRBJ2-2; D is undetermined. Per germline, CDR1 LNHDA and CDR2 SQIVND (reference sequence). CDR3 size: 14 residues. V gave up 7 bases and J gave up 1 base, with 10 bases separating them. The CDR3 reads CASTQRMNTGELFF. The CDR3 bases are TGTGCCAGTACCCAGCGCATGAACACCGGGGAGCTGTTTTTT.

J is TRBJ1-2 and V is TRBV6-5; TRBD1 matches at 10 bases. The germline V gene encodes CDR1 MNHEY and CDR2 SVGAGI. J was trimmed by 6 bases and V by 2 bases; bases with no gene match: 6. The CDR3 spans 15 residues. CDR3 loop: CASSYGGTGVDGYTF. CDR3 sequence (DNA): TGTGCCAGCAGTTACGGAGGGACAGGGGTAGATGGCTACACCTTC.

This clone appeared once. The CDR3 spells CASRRGLETQYF. Written as DNA, the CDR3 is TGTGCCAGCAGGAGAGGCCTGGAGACCCAGTACTTC. This chain joins TRBV6-5 and TRBJ2-5; no clear D. Between the trimmed V and J ends, which lost 6 bases and 5 bases, there was a span of 10 bases. CDR1 is MNHEY, CDR2 SVGAGI, per germline. There are 12 residues in the CDR3.